The T cell receptor (beta chain) described here comes from a study of T cells in Graves' hyperthyroidism and ophthalmopathy (dated by TCRdb to the late 2010s). For the study in its entirety: Peripheral blood samples were taken at the time of initial diagnosis, prior to any treatment. TCR V-J signatures able to tell the groups apart were searched for in a discovery cohort of 90 to 100 patients, of whom 43 had Graves' ophthalmopathy and under 65 had stable Graves' hyperthyroidism. Prospective prediction of ophthalmopathy was tested in an independent validation cohort of under 20 hyperthyroidism patients and around 16 patients who later progressed to ophthalmopathy. The 100 or so discovery patients were randomly split 7:3 into training and test sets. In addition, the study compared T-cell repertoires in thyroid tissue and in blood from roughly 6 Graves' hyperthyroidism patients. Following sampling, methimazole starting at 30 mg daily was given to hyperthyroidism patients, and high-dose intravenous methylprednisolone was given to ophthalmopathy patients. The paper reports TCR Vbeta CDR3 sequencing of over 120 peripheral blood samples: under 45 ophthalmopathy, under 85 hyperthyroidism and 17 progressor patients.

This clonotype was detected ten times or more. The target of this receptor is not known. There are no base qualities to consult, and no much larger clone falls within one base. The TCR beta CDR3 regions were amplified from the RNA transcripts. The TCR CDR3 was subjected to a first round of RT-PCR using the HTBI primer set and the Qiagen OneStep RT-PCR kit. The libraries were constructed in a second round of multiplex PCR and then size-selected and purified. Paired-end sequencing of the libraries was performed with 100 bp reads on an Illumina HiSeq2000. In the authors' own workflow: SOAPnuke was used to process the raw data, throwing out any read that contained adapters or uncalled bases, had a mean Phred below 15, or lacked an exact constant-primer or identifier match. COPE v1.2.5 was used to merge the high-quality paired reads, and each unique nucleotide sequence was defined as a clonotype. MiTCR v1.1 was used to align clonotypes to the IMGT TRBV, TRBD and TRBJ reference segments. Only V-J combinations with frequency above 0.0001, covering 99.2% of repertoires, were analysed. The TCS score was defined as the ratio of F50 (clonal expansion) to E x V (chaos), calculated using BLOSUM62-based TCRdist between CDR3 peptides within each V-J. Welch's t-statistics and random forest reduced 500 to 650 V-J features to roughly 13, which were used in a naive Bayes classifier (R e1071). In TCRdb, the public reads were trimmed at Q25 with fastp and aligned with MiXCR, with productive beta chains retained. Each CDR3 protein gets just one entry, which takes the most common genes and DNA from the rows behind it. The V and J calls reflect TCRdb's pipeline rather than the authors' work. This sample is represented by some 350,000 distinct CDR3 sequences; about an eighth of them were singletons. Clones ranked in the top ten supply about a third of the sample.

In the ophthalmopathy patients, disease was moderately to severely active, with a Clinical Activity Score of 3 or more, a NOSPECS grade of 4 or more, and a duration of less than 3 months. Exclusion was applied to patients with uncontrolled infections, other autoimmune diseases, pregnancy or lactation. Diagnoses relied on clinical symptoms, serum thyroxine and TRAb, thyroid ultrasound and orbital computed tomography. Ficoll-Paque density gradient centrifugation was used to isolate PBMCs from around 10 ml of fresh peripheral blood. Trizol reagent was used to extract total RNA, and RNA quality was then checked on an Agilent 2100 Bioanalyzer. General conclusions and limits of the study: Ophthalmopathy was separated from stable hyperthyroidism by a 13 V-J signature model, with approximately 90% sensitivity and approximately 81% specificity obtained in cross-validation and 80%/75% obtained in testing. Most expanded thyroid clonotypes (frequency above 0.001) were also found in blood, which suggests that blood repertoires may mirror thyroid immune responses. No statistical method was used to fix the sample size in advance, and group allocation was not hidden from the investigators. In validation, the model predicted progression to ophthalmopathy a median of about 5.9 months before onset, with approximately 68% sensitivity and just under 75% specificity.

CDR1 and CDR2 are read off the germline V gene as MNHNS and SASEGT. CDR3 length: 18 amino acids, cysteine to phenylalanine. Kept here is only the CDR3 DNA, which spans 54 bases and is read in frame from base 1. Trimming takes 4 bases from V and 4 bases from J, and the germline ends sit 25 bases apart. The sample taken for sequencing was blood. The receptor's source is a woman aged 40 to 49 with Graves' ophthalmopathy. The sequence joins TRBV6-1 to TRBJ1-1; a weak D assignment points to TRBD1 (5 bases agree). The nucleotide sequence reads as follows: TGTGCCAGCAGTGGTGACAGAGGAGAGTTAATAGGTTCCACTGAAGCTTTCTTT. Translated, it reads CASSGDRGELIGSTEAFF.